A selection of T cell receptor beta chains follows, all from one sample in a study of shared clonotypes between healthy human individuals. Data came from immunoSEQ multiplex PCR; TCRdb stores just in-frame clones and leaves some out. The sample includes a few hundred thousand clones, roughly 79% of them seen just once. Material: PBMCs. These receptors were collected from a woman aged 35 to 49 in good health. Some clones in this sample may be carry-over from other donors' samples. Each CDR3 is given with its conserved first and last residue. The D gene is left open where the match is weak. Not every row has a clone size; where given, it reads once, few, many or a size class.

clone size: NA
D gene: NA
J gene: TRBJ1-1
V gene: TRBV5-1
CDR3 protein: CASSLAGNTEAFF
CDR3 DNA: TGCGCCAGCAGCTTGGCGGGGAACACTGAAGCTTTCTTT

clone size: NA
D gene: NA
J gene: TRBJ1-1
V gene: TRBV28
CDR3 protein: CASSAPGRGTEAFF
CDR3 DNA: TGTGCCAGCAGTGCCCCCGGGAGGGGCACTGAAGCTTTCTTT

clone size: NA
D gene: TRBD1
J gene: TRBJ1-5
V gene: TRBV2
CDR3 protein: CASSVGTGRNQPQHF
CDR3 DNA: TGTGCCAGCAGTGTAGGGACAGGGAGGAATCAGCCCCAGCATTTT

clone size: few
D gene: TRBD2
J gene: TRBJ2-1
V gene: TRBV9
CDR3 protein: CASSAPTGIAGAGEQFF
CDR3 DNA: TGTGCCAGCAGCGCCCCGACAGGGATAGCGGGAGCGGGTGAGCAGTTCTTC

clone size: NA
D gene: NA
J gene: TRBJ2-5
V gene: TRBV7-9
CDR3 protein: CASSLAGGGETQYF
CDR3 DNA: TGTGCCAGCAGCTTAGCCGGGGGCGGAGAGACCCAGTACTTC

clone size: NA
D gene: NA
J gene: TRBJ2-7
V gene: TRBV13
CDR3 protein: CASSLVLTYEQYF
CDR3 DNA: TGTGCCAGCAGCTTAGTACTGACCTACGAGCAGTACTTC

clone size: NA
D gene: TRBD2
J gene: TRBJ2-1
V gene: TRBV15
CDR3 protein: CATSREGLLLYNEQFF
CDR3 DNA: TGTGCCACCAGCAGAGAGGGACTACTTCTCTACAATGAGCAGTTCTTC

clone size: NA
D gene: TRBD1
J gene: TRBJ1-1
V gene: TRBV7-9
CDR3 protein: CASSVTGGNTEAFF
CDR3 DNA: TGTGCCAGCAGCGTGACAGGGGGTAACACTGAAGCTTTCTTC

clone size: NA
D gene: TRBD1
J gene: TRBJ2-7
V gene: TRBV7-8
CDR3 protein: CASSLGTGGTYEQYF
CDR3 DNA: TGTGCCAGCAGCTTAGGGACAGGGGGGACCTACGAGCAGTACTTC

clone size: NA
D gene: NA
J gene: TRBJ2-5
V gene: TRBV5-4
CDR3 protein: CASSRRGGETQYF
CDR3 DNA: TGTGCCAGCAGCCGCAGGGGGGGAGAGACCCAGTACTTC

clone size: NA
D gene: NA
J gene: TRBJ2-5
V gene: TRBV9
CDR3 protein: CASSVSTSTGQETQYF
CDR3 DNA: TGTGCCAGCAGCGTATCGACCTCGACCGGCCAAGAGACCCAGTACTTC

clone size: NA
D gene: NA
J gene: TRBJ1-1
V gene: TRBV5-4
CDR3 protein: CASSLDSEAFF
CDR3 DNA: TGTGCCAGCAGCTTGGACAGTGAAGCTTTCTTT

clone size: NA
D gene: TRBD2
J gene: TRBJ2-7
V gene: TRBV29-1
CDR3 protein: CSARTSGSGYEQYF
CDR3 DNA: TGCAGCGCCAGGACTAGCGGGAGTGGCTACGAGCAGTACTTC

clone size: NA
D gene: NA
J gene: TRBJ2-7
V gene: TRBV6-5
CDR3 protein: CASTQVGVQGYEQYF
CDR3 DNA: TGTGCCAGCACACAAGTCGGGGTACAAGGCTACGAGCAGTACTTC

clone size: NA
D gene: NA
J gene: TRBJ2-7
V gene: TRBV7-2
CDR3 protein: CASTPGPSRGNEQYF
CDR3 DNA: TGTGCCAGCACCCCGGGACCATCCCGCGGCAACGAGCAGTACTTC

clone size: once
D gene: TRBD2
J gene: TRBJ2-7
V gene: TRBV28
CDR3 protein: CASSLGGLAGVNEQYF
CDR3 DNA: TGTGCCAGCAGTTTAGGGGGACTAGCGGGAGTCAACGAGCAGTACTTC

clone size: NA
D gene: NA
J gene: TRBJ2-1
V gene: TRBV5-1
CDR3 protein: CASSLGQLNNEQFF
CDR3 DNA: TGCGCCAGCAGCTTGGGGCAGCTAAACAATGAGCAGTTCTTC

clone size: few
D gene: NA
J gene: TRBJ1-5
V gene: TRBV6-1
CDR3 protein: CASSEEDGSNQPQHF
CDR3 DNA: TGTGCCAGCAGTGAAGAAGACGGTAGCAATCAGCCCCAGCATTTT

clone size: NA
D gene: TRBD2
J gene: TRBJ2-2
V gene: TRBV7-2
CDR3 protein: CASSLPGLALTGELFF
CDR3 DNA: TGTGCCAGCAGCTTACCGGGACTAGCGCTTACCGGGGAGCTGTTTTTT

clone size: NA
D gene: TRBD1
J gene: TRBJ1-2
V gene: TRBV7-2
CDR3 protein: CASSLTGYGYTF
CDR3 DNA: TGTGCCAGCAGCTTGACAGGGTATGGCTACACCTTC

clone size: NA
D gene: NA
J gene: TRBJ1-5
V gene: TRBV6-6
CDR3 protein: CASIENLNQPQHF
CDR3 DNA: TGTGCCAGCATCGAAAACCTCAATCAGCCCCAGCATTTT

clone size: NA
D gene: NA
J gene: TRBJ1-5
V gene: TRBV19
CDR3 protein: CASSISRDQPQHF
CDR3 DNA: TGTGCCAGTAGTATCAGCAGGGATCAGCCCCAGCATTTT

clone size: NA
D gene: TRBD1
J gene: TRBJ1-5
V gene: TRBV28
CDR3 protein: CASSLGQVNQPQHF
CDR3 DNA: TGTGCCAGCAGTCTCGGACAGGTCAATCAGCCCCAGCATTTT

clone size: NA
D gene: TRBD1
J gene: TRBJ1-1
V gene: TRBV4-3
CDR3 protein: CASSQYPGQGTEAFF
CDR3 DNA: TGCGCCAGCAGCCAGTATCCGGGACAGGGCACTGAAGCTTTCTTT

clone size: once
D gene: TRBD2
J gene: TRBJ2-3
V gene: TRBV20-1
CDR3 protein: CSPGGSDTQYF
CDR3 DNA: TGCAGTCCGGGGGGGTCAGATACGCAGTATTTT

clone size: few
D gene: NA
J gene: TRBJ1-1
V gene: TRBV21-1
CDR3 protein: CASSALGGAFF
CDR3 DNA: TGTGCCAGCAGCGCCCTGGGCGGAGCTTTCTTT

clone size: NA
D gene: TRBD1
J gene: TRBJ2-5
V gene: TRBV7-2
CDR3 protein: CASALQGAWETQYF
CDR3 DNA: TGTGCCAGCGCGTTACAGGGGGCTTGGGAGACCCAGTACTTC

clone size: NA
D gene: NA
J gene: TRBJ2-5
V gene: TRBV28
CDR3 protein: CASSPGQGRGETQYF
CDR3 DNA: TGTGCCAGCAGTCCCGGCCAGGGGCGAGGGGAGACCCAGTACTTC

clone size: NA
D gene: NA
J gene: TRBJ2-1
V gene: TRBV19
CDR3 protein: CASSTSGNQQFF
CDR3 DNA: TGTGCCAGTAGTACCTCAGGGAATCAGCAGTTCTTC

clone size: NA
D gene: NA
J gene: TRBJ1-4
V gene: TRBV7-9
CDR3 protein: CASTNGRPEANEKLFF
CDR3 DNA: TGTGCCAGCACAAATGGACGCCCGGAGGCTAATGAAAAACTGTTTTTT

clone size: NA
D gene: TRBD2
J gene: TRBJ2-3
V gene: TRBV5-1
CDR3 protein: CASSLGLAGVVDTQYF
CDR3 DNA: TGCGCCAGCAGCCTTGGACTAGCGGGGGTGGTAGATACGCAGTATTTT

clone size: once
D gene: NA
J gene: TRBJ2-1
V gene: TRBV6-1
CDR3 protein: CASSEQEPSYNEQFF
CDR3 DNA: TGTGCCAGCAGTGAACAGGAGCCCTCCTACAATGAGCAGTTCTTC

clone size: NA
D gene: NA
J gene: TRBJ2-5
V gene: TRBV6-1
CDR3 protein: CASSVSLGEAQYF
CDR3 DNA: TGTGCCAGCAGTGTATCCCTGGGGGAGGCCCAGTACTTC

clone size: NA
D gene: TRBD2
J gene: TRBJ2-7
V gene: TRBV4-2
CDR3 protein: CASSLRTSDYEQYF
CDR3 DNA: TGTGCCAGCAGCCTCAGGACTAGCGACTACGAGCAGTACTTC

clone size: NA
D gene: NA
J gene: TRBJ1-4
V gene: TRBV30
CDR3 protein: CAWRVAGMGEKLFF
CDR3 DNA: TGTGCCTGGAGGGTCGCAGGGATGGGCGAAAAACTGTTTTTT

clone size: NA
D gene: TRBD1
J gene: TRBJ1-1
V gene: TRBV5-1
CDR3 protein: CASSLGQDTEAFF
CDR3 DNA: TGCGCCAGCAGCCTGGGACAGGACACTGAAGCTTTCTTT

clone size: NA
D gene: NA
J gene: TRBJ2-2
V gene: TRBV15
CDR3 protein: CATSRGSAGELFF
CDR3 DNA: TGTGCCACCAGCAGAGGGTCTGCCGGGGAGCTGTTTTTT

clone size: NA
D gene: NA
J gene: TRBJ1-2
V gene: TRBV28
CDR3 protein: CASKSPDRNYGYTF
CDR3 DNA: TGTGCCAGTAAGAGCCCGGACAGAAATTATGGCTACACCTTC

clone size: NA
D gene: NA
J gene: TRBJ1-1
V gene: TRBV6-5
CDR3 protein: CASSYSSEAGTEAFF
CDR3 DNA: TGTGCCAGCAGTTACTCATCCGAGGCGGGCACTGAAGCTTTCTTT

clone size: NA
D gene: NA
J gene: TRBJ2-7
V gene: TRBV28
CDR3 protein: CATWGADSYEQYF
CDR3 DNA: TGTGCCACCTGGGGGGCAGACTCCTACGAGCAGTACTTC

clone size: NA
D gene: TRBD1
J gene: TRBJ2-7
V gene: TRBV28
CDR3 protein: CASSLRPGTGAYEQYF
CDR3 DNA: TGTGCCAGCAGCTTACGCCCCGGGACAGGGGCGTACGAGCAGTACTTC

clone size: NA
D gene: NA
J gene: TRBJ1-4
V gene: TRBV19
CDR3 protein: CASSITGLATNEKLFF
CDR3 DNA: TGTGCCAGTAGTATCACTGGGCTTGCAACTAATGAAAAACTGTTTTTT